One and the same sample provided the 25 T cell receptor beta chains below, sequenced in a study of cytomegalovirus exposure and HLA in healthy donors. Amplification used 60 Vbeta primers and 13 Jbeta primers. The protocol was immunoSEQ multiplex PCR, while the TCRdb copy is restricted to in-frame clones and leaves out a portion. The sample holds about 160,000 clones, around nine tenths seen once. Sequencing was carried out using PBMCs. The receptors originated from a woman younger than 30 in good health and CMV-seronegative.

The chain joins TRBV29-1 to TRBJ1-1; TRBD1 matches 7 bases. Germline loops: CDR1 SQVTM, CDR2 ANQGSEA. The CDR3 has 14 amino acids. J gave up 4 bases and V 6 bases, and 11 bases lay outside the gene matches. Written as DNA, the CDR3 is TGCAGCGTGGGGGCGGGCAGGGGGTTCACTGAAGCTTTCTTT. It codes for CSVGAGRGFTEAFF.

The chain couples TRBV7-2 to TRBJ2-4; unclear D gene. This CDR3 is 11 amino acids long. V was clipped by 5 bases and J by 11 bases, with 10 bases between them. Germline V CDR1 and CDR2: SGHTA, FQGNSA. CDR3 sequence: CASSPDWVQYF. The CDR3 coding sequence is TGTGCCAGCAGCCCCGACTGGGTTCAGTACTTC.

This rearrangement joins TRBV29-1 to TRBJ2-7; TRBD2 is a possible D gene (6 bases). The CDR3 spans 15 residues. CDR1 and CDR2 (germline): SQVTM, ANQGSEA. V was clipped by 7 bases and J by 2 bases, with 21 bases between them. CDR3 coding DNA: TGCAGCGCCGTGGAGCGGGCGGATCGGCCCTACGAGCAGTACTTC. Translated, it gives CSAVERADRPYEQYF.

As concerns this clone: The same CDR3 also results from other DNA sequences found in this sample. V usage is TRBV28 and J usage is TRBJ1-5, with 10 bases lining up with TRBD1. Germline V gives CDR1 MDHEN, CDR2 SYDVKM. CDR3 length equals 16 residues. The V segment lost 8 bases and the J segment 0 bases; nucleotides outside the gene matches: 7. The CDR3 sequence is CASSPGQGYSNQPQHF. The CDR3 DNA reads TGTGCCAGCTCTCCGGGACAGGGGTATAGCAATCAGCCCCAGCATTTT.

V and J are TRBV28 and TRBJ1-5, with D unclear. V dropped 10 bases and J dropped 2 bases, with 9 bases sitting between them. This CDR3 is built from 12 residues. Germline-derived CDR1 and CDR2 are MDHEN and SYDVKM. The CDR3 nucleotides read TGTGCCACCTCGGTTGGCAATCAGCCCCAGCATTTT. Encoded protein: CATSVGNQPQHF. The full variable domain, completed using reference TRBV28 and TRBJ1-5, is DVKVTQSSRYLVKRTGEKVFLECVQDMDHENMFWYRQDPGLGLRLIYFSYDVKMKEKGDIPEGYSVSREKKERFSLILESASTNQTSMYLCATSVGNQPQHFGDGTRLSIL.

This sequence joins TRBV6-1 and TRBJ2-3; 7 nucleotides align to TRBD2. This CDR3 has 15 residues. With V trimmed by 3 bases and J by 4 bases, 7 bases remained unmatched. CDR1 and CDR2 (germline): MNHNS, SASEGT. DNA for the CDR3: TGTGCCAGCAGTGAGGGCGGGAGCGGGTCAGATACGCAGTATTTT. This codes for CASSEGGSGSDTQYF.

Of note for this clone: At one end, the junction sequence differs from germline, possibly due to a read error. The V gene is TRBV11-1, the J gene TRBJ2-7; 10 nucleotides agree with TRBD2. CDR1 SGHAT and CDR2 FQDESV come from the germline V gene (reference sequence). The CDR3 sequence is 16 residues long. The CDR3 region has the DNA TGTGCCAGCAGCTTAGATGAGCGGGGGGGCTCCCACGAGCAGTACTTC. This gives the protein CASSLDERGGSHEQYF.

The chain combines TRBV28 with TRBJ2-1; weak D call: TRBD2 (6 bases). The CDR3 spans 18 residues. V lost 6 bases to trimming and J lost 4 bases, with 25 bases between them. The V gene's germline CDR1 is MDHEN and CDR2 SYDVKM. The CDR3 is CASSRWWVAGKRYNEQFF. In DNA form, the CDR3 reads TGTGCCAGCAGCCGATGGTGGGTGGCGGGAAAACGGTACAATGAGCAGTTCTTC.

This chain links TRBV13 with TRBJ2-1; 8 bases agree with TRBD2. This CDR3 is built from 16 residues. V shed 5 bases and J 6 bases; nucleotides not matched to a gene: 12. The germline gives CDR1 PRHDT, CDR2 FYEKMQ (reference sequence). The CDR3 DNA follows: TGTGCCAGCAGCCCCACACGGGGGGGTGAAGGCAATGAGCAGTTCTTC. Its protein is CASSPTRGGEGNEQFF.

V is TRBV7-2 and J is TRBJ2-5; TRBD2 agrees at 8 bases. This CDR3 region has 15 residues. CDR1 and CDR2 (germline): SGHTA, FQGNSA. The V segment lost 5 bases and the J segment 2 bases; nucleotides outside the gene matches: 7. The CDR3 region has the DNA TGTGCCAGCAGCCCAAGAGCGGGGGAACAAGAGACCCAGTACTTC. The encoded protein is CASSPRAGEQETQYF.

This chain links TRBV29-1 with TRBJ2-2; possibly TRBD1 for D (5 bases). Germline values: CDR1 SQVTM, CDR2 ANQGSEA. The CDR3 consists of 13 residues. V was cut by 4 bases and J by 5 bases, with 11 bases left in between. DNA for the CDR3: TGCAGCGTTGCGACAGTGTGGACCGGGGAGCTGTTTTTT. Encoded protein: CSVATVWTGELFF.

The chain employs TRBV7-6 and TRBJ2-7, with D perhaps TRBD2 (5 bases). V was shortened by 4 bases and J by 0 bases, with 10 bases between the two germline ends. Per the germline V gene, CDR1 is SGHVS and CDR2 is FNYEAQ. There are 14 residues in the CDR3. CDR3 in DNA: TGTGCCAGCAGCTCCCCCCGGGACTCCTACGAGCAGTACTTC. It encodes CASSSPRDSYEQYF.

A word on this clone: The junction and the germline gene differ at one end; a read error may be behind it. CDR3 in amino acids: CASSVQVTHQVF. The DNA of the CDR3 is TGTGCCAGCAGCGTCCAGGTCACCCATCAGGTCTTT. The chain uses TRBV7-9 and TRBJ1-1; D remains unclear. The CDR3 consists of 12 residues. Per the germline V gene, CDR1 is SEHNR and CDR2 is FQNEAQ (reference sequence).

The chain has TRBV2 and TRBJ2-7; 9 nucleotides align to TRBD1. Trimming cost V 8 bases and J 2 bases; bases outside gene matches: 4. The germline gives CDR1 SNHLY, CDR2 FYNNEI. The CDR3 is 13 amino acids. The CDR3 DNA reads as TGTGCCAGCTTTGGGACAGGGACCTACGAGCAGTACTTC. Residues: CASFGTGTYEQYF.

This chain links TRBV5-1 with TRBJ2-5, with TRBD1 matching over 7 bases. Looked up from germline, CDR1 is SGHRS and CDR2 is YFSETQ. The CDR3 consists of 14 residues. The junction had 7 bases not matched to a gene; V was cut back by 3 bases and J by 5 bases. CDR3 amino acids: CASSSTGLRETQYF. The CDR3 nucleotides are TGCGCCAGCAGCTCGACAGGGTTAAGGGAGACCCAGTACTTC.

The rearrangement links TRBV6-5 to TRBJ1-4, with 8 nucleotides matching TRBD1. The germline CDR1 and CDR2 sequences are MNHEY and SVGAGI. V gave up 6 bases and J gave up 9 bases; unmatched junction bases: 9. The CDR3 totals 14 residues. The CDR3 is CASSPQGGQKKLFF. Written as DNA, the CDR3 is TGTGCCAGCAGCCCACAGGGGGGTCAGAAAAAACTGTTTTTT.

This chain connects TRBV9 to TRBJ1-1; D is undetermined. In germline, CDR1 is SGDLS, CDR2 YYNGEE. The CDR3 is 12 residues long. Trimming took 4 bases from V and 5 from J, leaving 9 bases between them. Written as DNA, the CDR3 is TGTGCCAGCAGCTCGTCGGGGACTGAAGCTTTCTTT. This gives the protein CASSSSGTEAFF.

The chain carries TRBV5-1 and TRBJ2-5; weak D call: TRBD2 (7 bases). Germline CDR1 is SGHRS and CDR2 is YFSETQ. Trimming left V 3 bases short and J 3 bases short, with 15 bases between. This CDR3 has 15 residues. The CDR3 is CASSSTQGREETQYF. The CDR3 DNA reads as TGCGCCAGCAGCTCAACTCAGGGGAGGGAAGAGACCCAGTACTTC.

CDR3 sequence (DNA): TGTGCCAGCAGCCTCGCCGGTGGTAGCGGCAACTACGAGCAGTACTTC. Translating gives CASSLAGGSGNYEQYF. This chain links TRBV7-9 with TRBJ2-7; D perhaps matches TRBD2 (6 bases). CDR1 and CDR2 (germline): SEHNR, FQNEAQ (reference sequence). The CDR3 length is 16 residues. Trimming pared 5 bases from V and 3 bases from J, leaving 20 bases between.

The chain has TRBV28 and TRBJ2-7; 10 nucleotides line up with TRBD2. The germline V gene encodes CDR1 MDHEN and CDR2 SYDVKM. J gave up 3 bases and V 7 bases, and 6 bases lay outside the gene matches. The CDR3 extends over 14 amino acids. The CDR3 protein is CASKLAGESYEQYF. The DNA for the CDR3 is TGTGCCAGCAAGCTAGCGGGAGAGAGCTACGAGCAGTACTTC.

The gene calls are TRBV10-3 and TRBJ1-2, with 8 bases aligning to TRBD1. The V gene's germline CDR1 is ENHRY and CDR2 SYGVKD. The CDR3 is 15 amino acids. V shed 7 bases and J 7 bases; nucleotides not matched to a gene: 14. This CDR3 reads CAITQITGGIGGYTF. The DNA of the CDR3 is TGTGCCATCACCCAAATTACAGGGGGAATCGGTGGCTACACCTTC.

The CDR3 is CSVRLQGNYGYTF. The CDR3 DNA sequence: TGCAGCGTACGGCTCCAGGGGAACTATGGCTACACCTTC. The chain recombines TRBV29-1 with TRBJ1-2; D is possibly TRBD1 (6 bases). From germline, CDR1 is SQVTM and CDR2 ANQGSEA. There are 13 residues in the CDR3. The V end was cut by 6 bases, the J end by 2 bases, with 13 bases between. The entire variable domain, with the rest obtained from reference TRBV29-1 and TRBJ1-2, is as follows: SAVISQKPSRDICQRGTSLTIQCQVDSQVTMMFWYRQQPGQSLTLIATANQGSEATYESGFVIDKFPISRPNLTFSTLTVSNMSPEDSSIYLCSVRLQGNYGYTFGSGTRLTVV.

This CDR3 is CASRGTGEAFF. The CDR3 DNA sequence: TGTGCCAGTCGCGGGACAGGTGAAGCTTTCTTT. The V gene is TRBV25-1, the J gene TRBJ1-1, with 8 bases lining up with TRBD1. The length of the CDR3 is 11 residues. CDR1 and CDR2 (germline): MGHDK, SYGVNS. With V trimmed by 9 bases and J by 7 bases, 4 bases remained unmatched.

The chain couples TRBV6-1 to TRBJ2-2; 7 positions agree with TRBD1. J gave up 5 bases and V 8 bases, and 8 bases lay outside the gene matches. CDR1 and CDR2 (germline): MNHNS, SASEGT. The CDR3 runs 14 residues. In DNA form, the CDR3 reads TGTGCCAGCGGTCGACAGGGTCGGACCGGGGAGCTGTTTTTT. Translation: CASGRQGRTGELFF.

This clone was seen once. The chain links TRBV5-1 to TRBJ2-5; 11 nucleotides agree with TRBD2. Per the germline V gene, CDR1 is SGHRS and CDR2 is YFSETQ. V gave up 3 bases and J gave up 4 bases; unmatched junction bases: 5. The CDR3 covers 15 residues. Here the CDR3 DNA reads TGCGCCAGCAGCTCGAGAACTAGCGGGGGAGAGACCCAGTACTTC. Amino acids: CASSSRTSGGETQYF.